This T cell receptor beta chain was captured in a study of T-cell reconstitution after alpha-beta-depleted transplantation in children. Study-level points and caveats: Certain patients had high TCRbeta diversity at day 60, and it came from recipient T cells and thymic progenitors that survived. Fresh T-cell production supplied most of the T-cell counts and diversity seen one year after transplant. At around two months after transplant, the alpha-beta T cells were reportedly derived from several hundred expanded clones that came from non-depleted graft cells.

The CDR3 length is 13 residues. CDR1 and CDR2 from the germline V gene are DFQATT and SNEGSKA (reference sequence). V dropped 5 bases and J dropped 4 bases, with 12 bases sitting between them. There are many counts of this clonotype. No antigen is known for it. This sample's TCRbeta library carried unique molecular identifier barcodes. One entry per CDR3 protein results from TCRdb running MiXCR on the PCR reads. Of about 600,000 distinct CDR3 sequences detected, 23% appear once; the ten largest clones hold around 14%. The clonotype was recovered from a boy in the first two years of life who had a stem cell transplant for acute myeloid leukemia, so the T cells may come from the graft donor. The V gene is TRBV20-1, the J gene TRBJ2-1; D perhaps matches TRBD2 (5 bases). The material was PBMCs, mostly from graft donor cells, obtained 360 days after TCRalphabeta/CD19-depleted stem cell transplant. CDR3 sequence reads: CSAELDSYNEQFF. In DNA form, the CDR3 reads TGCAGTGCTGAACTAGACTCATACAATGAGCAGTTCTTC.